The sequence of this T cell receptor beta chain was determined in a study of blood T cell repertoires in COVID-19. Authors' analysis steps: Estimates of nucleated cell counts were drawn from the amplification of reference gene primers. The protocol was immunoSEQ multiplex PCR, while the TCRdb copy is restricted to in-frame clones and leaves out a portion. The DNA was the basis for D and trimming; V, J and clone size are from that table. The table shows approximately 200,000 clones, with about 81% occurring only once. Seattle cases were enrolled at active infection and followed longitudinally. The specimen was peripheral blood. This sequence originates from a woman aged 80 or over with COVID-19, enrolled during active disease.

The CDR3 region has the DNA TGTGCCAGCAGCTTAGGTGACAGGGTCCAAGAGACCCAGTACTTC. As protein: CASSLGDRVQETQYF. The chain combines TRBV7-2 with TRBJ2-5, with TRBD1 matching 7 bases. The trim removed 1 base at V and 1 base at J, leaving 3 bases unmatched. Germline lookup yields CDR1 SGHTA and CDR2 FQGNSA. CDR3 length equals 15 residues.